The entry below gives a single T cell receptor beta chain sequence along with its context. Patients were newly diagnosed with stage II-IVA oral cavity squamous cell carcinoma without prior systemic or radiation treatment. No culture or expansion preceded analysis of these blood cells. Germline V lookup: CDR1 MNHEY, CDR2 SVGAGI. The J segment lost 7 bases and the V segment lost 5 bases, leaving 14 bases of the junction unmatched. The CDR3 covers 15 residues. The data were taken from a study of neoadjuvant anti-PD-1 for oral cavity cancer. About the research overall: Most patients had three to four biweekly doses of 3 mg/kg nivolumab before resection.

Measured with immunoSEQ multiplex PCR; TCRdb has only the in-frame clones, and not every one. The table includes 14,000 or so clones, around two thirds detected once. J is TRBJ2-7 and V is TRBV6-5; 7 positions agree with TRBD1. The sequence derives from a person aged 35-79 years with oral cavity squamous cell carcinoma. The sample was PBMCs, taken before nivolumab (anti-PD-1) treatment. CDR3 sequence reads: CASSKGAQGFPEQYF. The CDR3 DNA reads TGTGCCAGCAGTAAAGGGGCACAGGGGTTTCCTGAGCAGTACTTC.